The next 19 T cell receptor beta chains were all read from a single sample in a study of response to subunit inactivated influenza vaccine (dated by TCRdb to the late 2010s). Library preparation used RT-PCR. Data came from an Illumina HiSeq 2500. TCRdb reran the public reads through fastp at Q25 and MiXCR, keeping productive beta chains. Records with the same CDR3 protein are collapsed into one entry carrying the most frequent genes and DNA. In all, the sample holds about 620,000 distinct CDR3 sequences, and roughly 12% of those were seen once. Jointly, the top ten make up about 11% of the sample. These data were also filed under a second study, of T cells expressing NK-cell markers. In that second paper, the authors write: 5'RACE template switching, by which a universal primer site and unique molecular identifiers were added, was used to make TCR beta cDNA libraries.

Material: PBMCs from blood, obtained on the day of vaccination. The receptors shown here come from a man aged 45-60 years who received an inactivated influenza vaccine. Donor details come from another sample of the same person, matched by shared clones.

J is TRBJ2-7 and V is TRBV16; D gene ambiguous. Germline lookup yields CDR1 KGHSY and CDR2 FQNENV. Deletions cut 4 bases from V and 0 bases from J, with 16 bases between. The CDR3 consists of 16 residues. As DNA, the CDR3 is TGTGCCAGCAGCCTCTCGCTGGGGTTAAGCTCCTACGAGCAGTACTTC. Translation: CASSLSLGLSSYEQYF.

This clonotype turned up a few times. The rearrangement joins TRBV11-2 to TRBJ2-7, with 7 positions matching TRBD1. The germline V gene has CDR1 SGHAT and CDR2 FQNNGV. The CDR3 has 13 amino acids. The trim removed 7 bases at V and 4 bases at J, leaving 7 bases unmatched. CDR3 in DNA: TGTGCCAGCATCCCCTTACAGGGGTACGAGCAGTACTTC. It encodes CASIPLQGYEQYF. Together with reference TRBV11-2 and TRBJ2-7, the CDR3 gives the full variable domain: EAGVAQSPRYKIIEKRQSVAFWCNPISGHATLYWYQQILGQGPKLLIQFQNNGVVDDSQLPKDRFSAERLKGVDSTLKIQPAKLEDSAVYLCASIPLQGYEQYFGPGTRLTVT.

V is TRBV5-6 and J is TRBJ1-6; 9 positions agree with TRBD1. Germline trimming cut 3 bases from V and 11 bases from J; bases unmatched to any gene: 6. This CDR3 spans 14 amino acids. Germline V gene lookup returns CDR1 SGHDT and CDR2 YYEEEE. CDR3 DNA: TGTGCCAGCAGCTCGGGACAGGGAATCGCACCCCTCCACTTT. Translation: CASSSGQGIAPLHF.

This clonotype has just a few counts. This sequence joins TRBV28 and TRBJ2-7; 8 bases are a match to TRBD2. Germline V gene lookup returns CDR1 MDHEN and CDR2 SYDVKM. The CDR3 runs 14 residues. The J segment lost 3 bases and the V segment lost 5 bases, leaving 6 bases of the junction unmatched. The CDR3 protein is CASSIDSGIYEQYF. CDR3 bases: TGTGCCAGCAGTATTGATAGCGGGATCTACGAGCAGTACTTC.

V and J are TRBV12-3 or TRBV12-4 and TRBJ1-2; 7 bases line up with TRBD1. The CDR3 spans 14 residues. The J segment lost 3 bases and the V segment lost 4 bases, leaving 5 bases of the junction unmatched. CDR3 sequence: CASSSRTGDYGYTF. The CDR3 region has the DNA TGTGCCAGCAGTTCAAGGACAGGCGACTATGGCTACACCTTC.

This clonotype showed up just a few times. The chain links TRBV28 to TRBJ2-1; 9 positions agree with TRBD2. The CDR3 extends over 19 amino acids. The germline CDR1 and CDR2 sequences are MDHEN and SYDVKM. V shed 5 bases and J 1 base; nucleotides not matched to a gene: 15. The CDR3 DNA is TGTGCCAGCAGTGGTTTTGCGGGAGGGGCGTTGAGTTCCTACAATGAGCAGTTCTTC. As protein: CASSGFAGGALSSYNEQFF.

This clonotype was recorded a few times. V gene TRBV4-3 combines with J gene TRBJ1-4; tentatively, D is TRBD1 (5 bases). This CDR3 region has 16 residues. The V gene's germline CDR1 is LGHNA and CDR2 YSLEER. The V end was cut by 1 base, the J end by 5 bases, with 14 bases between. CDR3 nucleotide sequence: TGCGCCAGCAGCCAAGTAGGCCGGCAGGGAAATGAAAAACTGTTTTTT. Translated, it gives CASSQVGRQGNEKLFF.

This clonotype has at least ten counts. This chain connects TRBV7-2 to TRBJ2-2, with D possibly TRBD1 on 5 matching bases. Germline loops: CDR1 SGHTA, CDR2 FQGNSA. V dropped 7 bases and J dropped 2 bases, with 8 bases sitting between them. The CDR3 is 13 amino acids. The CDR3, as DNA: TGTGCCAGCACAAGGGGTAACACCGGGGAGCTGTTTTTT. This encodes CASTRGNTGELFF.

The rearrangement links TRBV20-1 to TRBJ2-3; 8 nucleotides line up with TRBD1. Unmatched junction bases numbered 5, after V lost 0 bases and J lost 3 bases. There are 15 residues in the CDR3. Germline assignment: CDR1 DFQATT and CDR2 SNEGSKA (reference sequence). The CDR3 is CSARDPRGLTDTQYF. CDR3 sequence (DNA): TGCAGTGCTAGAGATCCCAGGGGGCTAACAGATACGCAGTATTTT.

CDR3 DNA: TGTGCCAGCAGCCAAGGAGTAAATGGCATTCAGTACTTC. Its protein is CASSQGVNGIQYF. The chain carries TRBV14 and TRBJ2-4; D not resolved. Germline assignment: CDR1 SGHDN and CDR2 FVKESK. The CDR3 spans 13 residues. Trimming left V 1 base short and J 9 bases short, with 10 bases between.

This clonotype was counted between two and nine times. J is TRBJ2-7 and V is TRBV20-1, with 8 nucleotides matching TRBD2. The CDR3 is 13 amino acids. With 5 bases clipped from V and 2 bases from J, the junction kept 5 bases outside the gene matches. CDR1 and CDR2 from the germline V gene are DFQATT and SNEGSKA (reference sequence). For the CDR3, the DNA is TGCAGTGCTCACACTAGCGGCCCCTACGAGCAGTACTTC. Translated: CSAHTSGPYEQYF.

This clonotype was recorded at least ten times. The V and J genes are TRBV30 and TRBJ1-3, with D uncertain. Per germline, CDR1 GTSNPN and CDR2 SVGIG (reference sequence). This CDR3 has 12 amino acids. V lost 8 bases, J lost 4 bases, and 12 bases lay in between. CDR3 sequence (DNA): TGTGCCAGCAGATCCAGCGGAAACACCATATATTTT. This gives the protein CASRSSGNTIYF.

This clonotype has just a few counts. The rearrangement joins TRBV6-2 or TRBV6-3 to TRBJ2-3, with 8 nucleotides matching TRBD2. CDR1 is MNHEY, CDR2 SVGEGT, per germline. CDR3 length: 18 amino acids. J was trimmed by 1 base and V by 2 bases; bases with no gene match: 11. The CDR3 loop is CASSYPTRGGRGTDTQYF. The CDR3 DNA reads as TGTGCCAGCAGTTACCCGACTCGCGGGGGGCGCGGCACAGATACGCAGTATTTT.

The rearrangement uses TRBV4-3 and TRBJ2-4; possible D gene TRBD1, 7 bases. The CDR3 loop spans 14 amino acids. The germline V gene has CDR1 LGHNA and CDR2 YSLEER. V was cut by 0 bases and J by 8 bases, with 11 bases left in between. This CDR3 is CASSQDGRGDIQYF. In DNA form, the CDR3 reads TGCGCCAGCAGCCAAGACGGCAGGGGGGACATTCAGTACTTC.

The chain carries TRBV11-2 and TRBJ2-3; D not resolved. This CDR3 comprises 15 residues. The germline V and J ends were trimmed by 3 bases and 5 bases, with 15 bases remaining between them. Germline V gives CDR1 SGHAT, CDR2 FQNNGV. The CDR3 sequence: CASSLPRKDRDTQYF. CDR3 DNA sequence: TGTGCCAGCAGCTTGCCGAGGAAGGATCGAGATACGCAGTATTTT.

This clonotype showed up many times. This chain connects TRBV12-3 or TRBV12-4 to TRBJ1-5; D uncertain. The V end was cut by 2 bases, the J end by 7 bases, with 6 bases between. The CDR3 is made up of 12 amino acids. The CDR3 nucleotides read TGTGCCAGCAGTTTACCCAAACAGCCCCAGCATTTT. It encodes CASSLPKQPQHF.

The chain has TRBV19 and TRBJ2-5; TRBD1 matches 12 bases. J was trimmed by 5 bases and V by 4 bases; bases with no gene match: 5. The CDR3 has 15 residues. CDR1 LNHDA and CDR2 SQIVND come from the germline V gene (reference sequence). CDR3: CASSTGTGGAETQYF. The CDR3 region has the DNA TGTGCCAGTAGTACCGGGACAGGGGGCGCGGAGACCCAGTACTTC. The variable domain in full, with the rest retrieved from reference TRBV19 and TRBJ2-5, is DGGITQSPKYLFRKEGQNVTLSCEQNLNHDAMYWYRQDPGQGLRLIYYSQIVNDFQKGDIAEGYSVSREKKESFPLTVTSAQKNPTAFYLCASSTGTGGAETQYFGPGTRLLVL.

A few counts support this clonotype. The gene calls are TRBV29-1 and TRBJ2-7; weak D call: TRBD2 (6 bases). Germline lookup yields CDR1 SQVTM and CDR2 ANQGSEA. CDR3 length: 12 amino acids. Between the trimmed V and J ends, which lost 3 bases and 3 bases, there was a span of 9 bases. The CDR3 DNA follows: TGCAGCGTTGAGGGGGGAGACTACGAGCAGTACTTC. Its translation: CSVEGGDYEQYF.

This clonotype was found a few times. The rearrangement links TRBV30 to TRBJ2-7; 9 bases match TRBD1. Germline V gene sequence: CDR1 GTSNPN, CDR2 SVGIG (reference sequence). Losses at the gene ends were 7 bases for V and 3 bases for J; bases not matched to a gene: 4. This CDR3 contains 12 residues. CDR3 DNA sequence: TGTGCCTCGGGACAGGGATACTACGAGCAGTACTTC. The encoded protein is CASGQGYYEQYF. The complete variable domain, with remaining parts taken from reference TRBV30 and TRBJ2-7, reads SQTIHQWPATLVQPVGSPLSLECTVEGTSNPNLYWYRQAAGRGLQLLFYSVGIGQISSEVPQNLSASRPQDRQFILSSKKLLLSDSGFYLCASGQGYYEQYFGPGTRLTVT.